Listed below are T cell receptor beta chains from one sample, sequenced in a study of T cells in Graves' hyperthyroidism and ophthalmopathy. TCRdb re-derived calls from the multiplex PCR reads in MiXCR, one entry per CDR3 protein. The data contain over 300,000 distinct CDR3 sequences, approximately 15% of them singletons. Sequences were obtained from blood. The source is an older woman with Graves' hyperthyroidism. CDR3s include the opening cysteine and the closing phenylalanine or tryptophan. D genes are given only for firm matches. Rows give clone size only sometimes, using once, few, many, or a class for an expanded clone.

d_gene: TRBD2
abundance: few
j_gene: TRBJ2-4
v_gene: TRBV11-3
CDR3nt: TGTGCCAGCCATGCGGGAGATGAAAACATTCAGTACTTC
CDR3aa: CASHAGDENIQYF

d_gene: -
abundance: many
j_gene: TRBJ2-7
v_gene: TRBV6-1
CDR3nt: TGTGCCAGCAGTTACGATGCCCCGTCGCGCTCCTACGAGCAGTACTTC
CDR3aa: CASSYDAPSRSYEQYF

d_gene: -
abundance: many
j_gene: TRBJ1-2
v_gene: TRBV7-2
CDR3nt: TGTGCCAGCAGCTTAGGCGTGGCGATCTATGGCTACACCTTC
CDR3aa: CASSLGVAIYGYTF

d_gene: TRBD1
abundance: -
j_gene: TRBJ2-2
v_gene: TRBV4-1
CDR3nt: TGCGCCAGCAGCCAAAGGGGACAGATCAACACCGGGGAGCTGTTTTTT
CDR3aa: CASSQRGQINTGELFF

d_gene: TRBD1
abundance: few
j_gene: TRBJ2-7
v_gene: TRBV3-1
CDR3nt: TGTGCCAGCAGCTCGTCCGACAGGGGCGAGCAGTACTTC
CDR3aa: CASSSSDRGEQYF

d_gene: TRBD1
abundance: -
j_gene: TRBJ1-2
v_gene: TRBV11-2
CDR3nt: TGTGCCAGCAGTCCGAGGGACAGTAGTGTCGGTGGCTACACCTTC
CDR3aa: CASSPRDSSVGGYTF

d_gene: TRBD2
abundance: -
j_gene: TRBJ2-3
v_gene: TRBV5-1
CDR3nt: TGCGCCAGCAGCTTGGCCGTGACGGGAGGGGCGACAGATACGCAGTATTTT
CDR3aa: CASSLAVTGGATDTQYF

d_gene: -
abundance: many
j_gene: TRBJ2-5
v_gene: TRBV20-1
CDR3nt: TGCAGTGCCCGTGTCGGAGTCTGGGAGACCCAGTACTTC
CDR3aa: CSARVGVWETQYF

d_gene: -
abundance: many
j_gene: TRBJ2-2
v_gene: TRBV18
CDR3nt: TGTGCCAGCTCACGGGTGTTGGACACTAACACCGGGGAGCTGTTTTTT
CDR3aa: CASSRVLDTNTGELFF

d_gene: -
abundance: many
j_gene: TRBJ2-2
v_gene: TRBV7-7
CDR3nt: TGTGCTAGCAGCTTCCCAGGGAGGACCGGGGAGCTGTTTTTT
CDR3aa: CASSFPGRTGELFF

d_gene: TRBD1
abundance: -
j_gene: TRBJ1-1
v_gene: TRBV12-3/TRBV12-4
CDR3nt: TGTGCCAGCAGTTCCGGACAGGGGACCCTGAACACTGAAGCTTTCTTT
CDR3aa: CASSSGQGTLNTEAFF

d_gene: -
abundance: few
j_gene: TRBJ2-2
v_gene: TRBV7-3
CDR3nt: TGTGCCAGCAGCTTCTCTCAATCAGGCCCGGAGCTGTTTTTT
CDR3aa: CASSFSQSGPELFF

d_gene: -
abundance: many
j_gene: TRBJ2-5
v_gene: TRBV10-1
CDR3nt: TGCGCCAGCAGTCGCAAGCCCGGAGAGACCCAGTACTTC
CDR3aa: CASSRKPGETQYF

d_gene: -
abundance: -
j_gene: TRBJ2-7
v_gene: TRBV6-2/TRBV6-3
CDR3nt: TGTGCCAGTTATGGTGGAGGCGAGCAGTACTTC
CDR3aa: CASYGGGEQYF

d_gene: -
abundance: few
j_gene: TRBJ1-6
v_gene: TRBV11-2
CDR3nt: TGTGCCAGCAGCTTCGGGTTCAGCTCCTATAATTCACCCCTCCACTTT
CDR3aa: CASSFGFSSYNSPLHF

d_gene: -
abundance: few
j_gene: TRBJ2-7
v_gene: TRBV30
CDR3nt: TGTGCCTGGAGTGGCCTCTACGAGCAGTACTTC
CDR3aa: CAWSGLYEQYF

d_gene: -
abundance: many
j_gene: TRBJ2-5
v_gene: TRBV27
CDR3nt: TGTGCCAGCAGTCAAGGGGGGAACCAGTACTTC
CDR3aa: CASSQGGNQYF